This entry features one T cell receptor beta chain sequence. Antigen unknown. This sample is drawn from a study of CXCR3-negative and CXCR3-positive naive CD8 T cells. Overall study: Some 130 million TRB reads were obtained overall (about 1.5 +/- 0.3 million per library).

The CDR3 consists of 14 residues. Germline-derived CDR1 and CDR2 are MNHEY and SVGEGT. General study points: In CXCR3-positive naive cells, the TRB CDR3s were more hydrophobic than in CXCR3-negative naive cells.

The naive CD8+ gate required CD45RO-CCR7+CD27+CD95- phenotype. TRB cDNA libraries were made by UMI-labeled 5' RACE. TCRdb derives one entry per CDR3 protein from the 5' RACE reads, leaving out DNA. Its clone listing holds about 150,000 distinct CDR3 sequences. This clonotype originated in a human donor in good health. Some clones in this sample may be carry-over from other donors' samples. The chain joins TRBV6-2 or TRBV6-3 to TRBJ2-1; TCRdb indicates TRBD1, and absent DNA this call remains unverified. Sample: naive CXCR3+ CD8+ T cells from blood. The subset here: CD45RO-CCR7+CD27+CD95- naive CD8+ T cells expressing CXCR3 (TNR3+). The CDR3 protein is CASAWGGPYNERFF.